The 29 T cell receptor beta chains reported below all come from one sample, sequenced in a study of blood T cell repertoires in COVID-19 (TCRdb year 2020). The library relied on the immunoSEQ multiplex PCR assay. TCRdb retrieved this table from immuneACCESS and kept in-frame rearrangements only. Not all clones are present; in checked studies, unresolved V genes account for under half, and no reason is known for the remainder. This sample comprises 200,000 to 300,000 clones, less than 90% of them detected only once. The ten top clones hold around 1.8% of the sample. The sample comprised peripheral blood. These TCRs come from a man between 25 and 39 years old with active or convalescent COVID-19.

V and J are TRBV9 and TRBJ1-2; D is uncertain. CDR1 SGDLS and CDR2 YYNGEE come from the germline V gene. The CDR3 extends over 15 amino acids. Between the trimmed V and J ends, which lost 3 bases and 11 bases, there was a span of 23 bases. Here the CDR3 DNA reads TGTGCCAGCAGCGGTGGGTCGGGATCTCTATGGGGTTACACCTTC. Its protein is CASSGGSGSLWGYTF.

This clone appeared once. This chain links TRBV5-6 with TRBJ1-1; tentatively, D is TRBD1 (5 bases). The CDR3 is 16 amino acids. Germline-derived CDR1 and CDR2 are SGHDT and YYEEEE. Trimming removed 0 bases from V and 3 bases from J, with 15 bases in between. In DNA form, the CDR3 reads TGTGCCAGCAGCTTGGATCCCGGGGGTCGAGACACTGAAGCTTTCTTT. Translation: CASSLDPGGRDTEAFF.

CDR3: CASSPDSSVVGYTF. The CDR3 nucleotides are TGTGCCAGCAGCCCGGACAGCTCCGTCGTAGGCTACACCTTC. The chain uses TRBV4-2 and TRBJ1-2; possible D gene TRBD1, 6 bases. V was pared by 4 bases and J by 8 bases, with 17 bases between. CDR1 LGHNA and CDR2 YNFKEQ come from the germline V gene. The CDR3 is 14 amino acids.

This chain connects TRBV11-3 to TRBJ2-5; 8 positions agree with TRBD2. The CDR3 runs to 14 residues. Trimming took 8 bases from V and 0 from J; bases not matched to a gene: 5. Germline CDR1 is SGHNT and CDR2 is YENEEA. CDR3 sequence: CASSRGGYQETQYF. The CDR3 DNA reads as TGTGCCAGCTCTCGGGGGGGATACCAAGAGACCCAGTACTTC. Looking up the rest from reference TRBV11-3 and TRBJ2-5 gives the full variable domain: EAGVVQSPRYKIIEKKQPVAFWCNPISGHNTLYWYLQNLGQGPELLIRYENEEAVDDSQLPKDRFSAERLKGVDSTLKIQPAELGDSAVYLCASSRGGYQETQYFGPGTRLLVL.

The CDR3 loop reads CASSYSPGYSEQYF. CDR3 nucleotide sequence: TGTGCCAGCAGTTACTCTCCAGGGTACAGCGAGCAGTACTTC. The V gene is TRBV6-6, the J gene TRBJ2-7; TRBD1 might be the D (5 bases). The CDR3 sequence is 14 residues long. Germline CDR1 reads MNHNY; CDR2 reads SVGAGI (reference sequence). Trimming took 0 bases from V and 6 from J, leaving 12 bases between them.

The table lists this clone with a count of one. The rearrangement uses TRBV11-1 and TRBJ2-1; 8 nucleotides align to TRBD1. CDR1 SGHAT and CDR2 FQDESV come from the germline V gene (reference sequence). The CDR3 extends over 15 amino acids. V lost 5 bases to trimming and J lost 0 bases; unmatched junction nucleotides: 3. CDR3 bases: TGTGCCAGCAGCGTGGGACAGGACTCCTACAATGAGCAGTTCTTC. Its protein is CASSVGQDSYNEQFF.

The CDR3 DNA sequence: TGCGCCAGCAGCCGCAAAACTGGAGACTACAATGAGCAGTTCTTC. Its protein product is CASSRKTGDYNEQFF. The chain joins TRBV4-3 to TRBJ2-1; D gene uncertain. Trimming removed 4 bases from V and 3 bases from J, with 13 bases in between. The CDR3 length is 15 residues. The germline CDR1 and CDR2 sequences are LGHNA and YSLEER.

The chain recombines TRBV30 with TRBJ1-1; perhaps TRBD1 as D (6 bases). The CDR3 is 14 amino acids. V lost 4 bases, J lost 0 bases, and 12 bases lay in between. From germline, CDR1 is GTSNPN and CDR2 SVGIG (reference sequence). The CDR3 here is CAWTVTGLNTEAFF. The CDR3 nucleotides read TGTGCCTGGACCGTAACAGGGCTGAACACTGAAGCTTTCTTT. Full variable domain (remainder filled in from reference TRBV30 and TRBJ1-1): SQTIHQWPATLVQPVGSPLSLECTVEGTSNPNLYWYRQAAGRGLQLLFYSVGIGQISSEVPQNLSASRPQDRQFILSSKKLLLSDSGFYLCAWTVTGLNTEAFFGQGTRLTVV.

This chain joins TRBV10-2 and TRBJ2-3; D not resolved. The germline V and J ends were trimmed by 2 bases and 1 base, with 10 bases remaining between them. Germline-derived CDR1 and CDR2 are WSHSY and SAAADI. The CDR3 loop spans 15 amino acids. CDR3 DNA: TGCGCCAGCAGTGAGGGAGACTGGGGCACAGATACGCAGTATTTT. It is translated as CASSEGDWGTDTQYF.

This clone was observed a single time. The rearrangement joins TRBV7-9 to TRBJ2-1; D remains ambiguous. The V gene lost 5 bases and the J gene lost 15 bases, with 26 bases spanning the gap. The CDR3 has 15 residues. CDR1 is SEHNR and CDR2 is FQNEAQ in the germline V gene (reference sequence). CDR3 amino acids: CASSQDVGLVPVGFF. In nucleotides, the CDR3 is TGTGCCAGCAGCCAAGACGTCGGTCTAGTTCCAGTAGGGTTCTTC.

The genes are TRBV27 and TRBJ2-1, with D uncertain. Between the trimmed V and J ends, which lost 6 bases and 9 bases, there was a span of 12 bases. This CDR3 is 12 amino acids long. Germline values: CDR1 MNHEY, CDR2 SMNVEV (reference sequence). The DNA of the CDR3 is TGTGCCAGCAGCTACGGAGTGAGTGAGCAGTTCTTC. This encodes CASSYGVSEQFF.

This chain uses TRBV4-2 with TRBJ2-3; 9 bases are shared with TRBD2. The germline gives CDR1 LGHNA, CDR2 YNFKEQ. The CDR3 is made up of 20 amino acids. Unmatched junction bases numbered 15, after V lost 1 base and J lost 1 base. The CDR3 DNA reads TGTGCCAGCAGCCAAGGATCTTTTACGGTTAGCGGGGGCCGCACAGATACGCAGTATTTT. This encodes CASSQGSFTVSGGRTDTQYF.

This chain connects TRBV4-1 to TRBJ1-1; D remains ambiguous. This CDR3 region has 14 residues. V was shortened by 1 base and J by 3 bases, with 9 bases between the two germline ends. Looked up from germline, CDR1 is MGHRA and CDR2 is YSYEKL. For the CDR3, the DNA is TGCGCCAGCAGCCAAGCAGGTGCTGACACTGAAGCTTTCTTT. It translates to CASSQAGADTEAFF.

This clone appeared once. The V call is TRBV19, the J call TRBJ1-2; no clear D gene. The CDR3 contains 17 residues. V lost 6 bases and J lost 8, with 28 bases in between. The germline gives CDR1 LNHDA, CDR2 SQIVND (reference sequence). The CDR3 region has the DNA TGTGCCAGTAGCCCCCCCCAAGCCGCGGAGGGCCTTTGGGGCTACACCTTC. Its translation: CASSPPQAAEGLWGYTF.

This chain joins TRBV18 and TRBJ2-7, with a tentative D call TRBD1 (6 bases). This CDR3 has 18 amino acids. Germline V CDR1 and CDR2: KGHSH, LQKENI. The V end was cut by 4 bases, the J end by 4 bases, with 26 bases between. The CDR3 is CASSLLAPGTSNGYEQYF. DNA of the CDR3: TGTGCCAGCTCACTCCTAGCCCCCGGGACATCAAATGGTTACGAGCAGTACTTC.

The gene calls are TRBV6-5 and TRBJ2-3, with TRBD2 matching 8 bases. The CDR3 runs 14 residues. After removal of 8 bases from V and 3 bases from J, the junction contained 7 bases not matched to a gene. CDR1 is MNHEY and CDR2 is SVGAGI in the germline V gene. In DNA, the CDR3 is TGTGCCAGCCGGTTGCGGGGGGTGACAGATACGCAGTATTTT. The encoded protein is CASRLRGVTDTQYF.

The chain uses TRBV28 and TRBJ1-5; TRBD1 matches at 7 bases. Germline CDR1 and CDR2: MDHEN and SYDVKM. V shed 8 bases, J shed 4 bases, and the junction held 5 bases outside the gene matches. The CDR3 runs 13 residues. The CDR3 region has the DNA TGTGCCAGCGGGGGGACAGCGAATCAGCCCCAGCATTTT. Translated: CASGGTANQPQHF.

This chain uses TRBV5-6 with TRBJ2-6; D call uncertain. Trimming took off 1 base at V and 1 base at J, with 6 bases between the two ends. CDR1 and CDR2 from the germline V gene are SGHDT and YYEEEE. The CDR3 covers 15 residues. In DNA, the CDR3 is TGTGCCAGCAGCTTGTATGTGTCTGGGGCCAACGTCCTGACTTTC. Protein product: CASSLYVSGANVLTF.

This clone was recorded only once. The rearrangement links TRBV6-5 to TRBJ2-5; the match to TRBD2 covers 8 bases. CDR1 MNHEY and CDR2 SVGAGI come from the germline V gene. J gave up 5 bases and V 6 bases, and 11 bases lay outside the gene matches. The CDR3 sequence is 15 residues long. The CDR3 DNA is TGTGCCAGCAGAGCGGGGGAGGCACCCATGGAGACCCAGTACTTC. The encoded protein is CASRAGEAPMETQYF.

The chain uses TRBV11-2 and TRBJ2-5, with D possibly matching TRBD1 (5 bases). V lost 3 bases to trimming and J lost 2 bases, with 10 bases between them. The CDR3 is 14 residues long. Germline V gives CDR1 SGHAT, CDR2 FQNNGV. CDR3 amino acids: CASSFFAGQETQYF. The CDR3 nucleotides are TGTGCCAGCAGCTTTTTTGCAGGGCAAGAGACCCAGTACTTC.

The chain joins TRBV6-5 to TRBJ2-1; 9 nucleotides agree with TRBD1. V shed 2 bases and J 7 bases; nucleotides not matched to a gene: 3. Germline CDR1 MNHEY, CDR2 SVGAGI. The CDR3 extends over 14 amino acids. The CDR3 nucleotides read TGTGCCAGCAGTTACGGGACAGGGTTGAATGAGCAGTTCTTC. It translates to CASSYGTGLNEQFF.

V and J are TRBV27 and TRBJ2-1; possibly TRBD1 for D (5 bases). The CDR3 consists of 14 residues. Trimming took 5 bases from V and 3 from J, leaving 11 bases between them. Germline V lookup: CDR1 MNHEY, CDR2 SMNVEV (reference sequence). The CDR3 loop is CASSPQGIYNEQFF. The CDR3 DNA is TGTGCCAGCAGTCCCCAGGGTATCTACAATGAGCAGTTCTTC.

The chain uses TRBV29-1 and TRBJ1-1, with a possible D match to TRBD1 (6 bases). Germline lookup yields CDR1 SQVTM and CDR2 ANQGSEA. The CDR3 has 14 residues. V was cut by 3 bases and J by 5 bases, with 16 bases left in between. In nucleotides, the CDR3 is TGCAGCGTTGACCCGAGGGGGGGTTGGACTGAAGCTTTCTTT. Encoded protein: CSVDPRGGWTEAFF. The whole variable domain, filled in from reference TRBV29-1 and TRBJ1-1, reads SAVISQKPSRDICQRGTSLTIQCQVDSQVTMMFWYRQQPGQSLTLIATANQGSEATYESGFVIDKFPISRPNLTFSTLTVSNMSPEDSSIYLCSVDPRGGWTEAFFGQGTRLTVV.

The J gene is TRBJ1-2, the V gene TRBV15, with a weak D call TRBD1 (5 bases). Germline V lookup: CDR1 LNHNV, CDR2 YYDKDF (reference sequence). The CDR3 sequence is 13 residues long. Deletions cut 1 base from V and 8 bases from J, with 11 bases between. The CDR3 loop is CATSRGQGEGYTF. Here the CDR3 DNA reads TGTGCCACCAGCAGAGGTCAAGGGGAAGGCTACACCTTC.

This chain connects TRBV20-1 to TRBJ2-7; D call uncertain. CDR3 size: 11 residues. The germline gives CDR1 DFQATT, CDR2 SNEGSKA (reference sequence). The ends were cut back, 5 bases at V and 2 bases at J, with 7 bases in the middle. In DNA, the CDR3 is TGCAGTGCTTCGGGTCCCTACGAGCAGTACTTC. Translation: CSASGPYEQYF.

The chain uses TRBV5-1 and TRBJ1-6; perhaps TRBD1 as D (5 bases). Germline values: CDR1 SGHRS, CDR2 YFSETQ. The V gene lost 4 bases and the J gene lost 1 base, with 6 bases spanning the gap. This CDR3 is 14 amino acids long. CDR3 in amino acids: CASSQGSYNSPLHF. The CDR3 DNA is TGCGCCAGCAGCCAGGGATCCTATAATTCACCCCTCCACTTT.

The chain couples TRBV6-2 or TRBV6-3 to TRBJ1-1; D unresolved. The CDR3 loop spans 14 amino acids. Looked up from germline, CDR1 is MNHEY and CDR2 is SVGEGT. V was cut by 2 bases and J by 3 bases, with 10 bases left in between. The CDR3: CASSYTGRYTEAFF. The CDR3 bases are TGTGCCAGCAGTTACACGGGAAGGTACACTGAAGCTTTCTTT.

The chain links TRBV6-1 to TRBJ1-5; TRBD1 matches 7 bases. V lost 4 bases, J lost 1 base, and 19 bases stayed unmatched. The CDR3 has 20 amino acids. Germline values: CDR1 MNHNS, CDR2 SASEGT. DNA of the CDR3: TGTGCCAGCAGTGGCAGCCCCGGGACAGCCTGGGTGGGGAGCAATCAGCCCCAGCATTTT. The encoded protein is CASSGSPGTAWVGSNQPQHF.

The chain carries TRBV7-3 and TRBJ2-3, with 7 bases that match TRBD2. The V and J ends lost 0 bases and 3 bases, in that order; junction bases with no gene match: 12. This CDR3 is 18 amino acids long. The germline gives CDR1 SGHTA, CDR2 FQGTGA. The CDR3 bases are TGTGCCAGCAGCTTAACCTCTGGTGGCGGGGGAGCGACAGATACGCAGTATTTT. Translated: CASSLTSGGGGATDTQYF.